Shown below are 5 T cell receptor beta chains from a single sample sequenced in a study of cytotoxic CD8 clonotypes in ibrutinib-treated CLL. TCRdb keeps only in-frame clones here, not all; method: immunoSEQ multiplex PCR. The sample holds over 250,000 clones, around 77% seen once. The sequenced sample was PBMCs, obtained at disease progression, from a patient treated with ibrutinib. These receptors were collected from a human donor with chronic lymphocytic leukemia.

V gene TRBV12-5 combines with J gene TRBJ2-1; D might be TRBD1 (6 bases). Germline V lookup: CDR1 LGHNT, CDR2 FRNRAP. The CDR3 covers 16 residues. Trimming stripped 0 bases from V and 4 bases from J, with 13 bases between. Here the CDR3 reads CASGLVRDKSYNEQFF. The DNA for the CDR3 is TGTGCTAGTGGTTTGGTACGGGACAAGTCTTACAATGAGCAGTTCTTC.

This chain joins TRBV2 and TRBJ1-2; maybe TRBD1 (5 bases). The CDR3 extends over 14 amino acids. V was trimmed by 5 bases and J by 1 base, leaving 11 bases between them. CDR1 and CDR2 (germline): SNHLY, FYNNEI. The CDR3 is CASSSLTDNYGYTF. The CDR3 DNA is TGTGCCAGCAGTTCCCTGACAGATAACTATGGCTACACCTTC. The complete variable domain, with remaining parts taken from reference TRBV2 and TRBJ1-2, reads EPEVTQTPSHQVTQMGQEVILRCVPISNHLYFYWYRQILGQKVEFLVSFYNNEISEKSEIFDDQFSVERPDGSNFTLKIRSTKLEDSAMYFCASSSLTDNYGYTFGSGTRLTVV.

The chain couples TRBV5-5 to TRBJ1-2, with D unresolved. V gave up 0 bases and J gave up 7 bases, with 13 bases separating them. The germline V gene has CDR1 SGHKS and CDR2 YYEKEE (reference sequence). The CDR3 runs to 14 residues. The CDR3 nucleotides are TGTGCCAGCAGCTTGGGTATGTTGACACCTGGCTACACCTTC. Translating gives CASSLGMLTPGYTF.

In its sample, this clone was seen a few times. The V and J genes are TRBV6-5 and TRBJ1-5; TRBD1 aligns across 7 bases. Germline CDR1 is MNHEY and CDR2 is SVGAGI. The CDR3 consists of 12 residues. After removal of 6 bases from V and 7 bases from J, the junction contained 3 bases not matched to a gene. The CDR3 bases are TGTGCCAGCAGAGGACAGGACCAGCCCCAGCATTTT. This translates into CASRGQDQPQHF.

The gene calls are TRBV13 and TRBJ2-2, with D possibly matching TRBD1 (6 bases). V lost 4 bases and J lost 5, with 20 bases in between. The CDR3 is 17 amino acids. The germline V gene has CDR1 PRHDT and CDR2 FYEKMQ (reference sequence). The CDR3 spells CASSSQEDRIKTGELFF. CDR3 nucleotides: TGTGCCAGCAGCTCGCAGGAGGACAGAATCAAAACCGGGGAGCTGTTTTTT.